These T cell receptor beta chains were read from a single sample in a study of T cell responses to AZD1222 COVID-19 vaccine. TCRdb's table, derived via immunoSEQ multiplex PCR, lists solely in-frame clones and lacks some. This table holds just over 30,000 clones, roughly 90% found once. The sequencing here drew on peripheral blood, taken 28 days after the second AZD1222 dose. These receptors were collected from an adult who received the AZD1222 COVID-19 vaccine. The CDR3 runs from the conserved cysteine through the conserved F or W. A D gene is named only where the DNA matches it firmly. Clone size is not always given. Where it is, it says once, few, many or a class for expanded clones.

size | D | J | V | DNA | CDR3
NA | NA | TRBJ1-5 | TRBV6-5 | TGTGCCAGCAGTTCCGGCCGGGGGCAACAGCCCCAGCATTTT | CASSSGRGQQPQHF
NA | NA | TRBJ2-6 | TRBV3-1/TRBV3-2 | TGTGCCAGCAGTTCGAACTCTGGGGCCAACGTCCTGACTTTC | CASSSNSGANVLTF
NA | NA | TRBJ2-7 | TRBV5-1 | TGCGCCAGCAGCTTGGAAACTGATAGACGCGAGCAGTACTTC | CASSLETDRREQYF
NA | NA | TRBJ1-6 | TRBV4-3 | TGCGCCAGCAGCCAAGTGAATATTTATAATTCACCCCTCCACTTT | CASSQVNIYNSPLHF
NA | TRBD1 | TRBJ1-2 | TRBV19 | TGTGCCAGTAGTCCCAGACCGGGACAGGGTTTTCTCGGCTACACCTTC | CASSPRPGQGFLGYTF
NA | TRBD1 | TRBJ2-6 | TRBV6-1 | TGTGCCAGCAGTGGGGACAGGGGTGTCACTGGGGCCAACGTCCTGACTTTC | CASSGDRGVTGANVLTF
few | NA | TRBJ2-5 | TRBV5-4 | TGTGCCAGCAGCTTGGCCCCAGGGCAAGAGACCCAGTACTTC | CASSLAPGQETQYF
NA | NA | TRBJ1-4 | TRBV3-1/TRBV3-2 | TGTGCCAGCAGCCAAGGCTTTATGTCCCCGTACGAAAAACTGTTTTTT | CASSQGFMSPYEKLFF
NA | TRBD1 | TRBJ1-1 | TRBV28 | TGTGCCAGTCTAAACAGGGGCCGGAACACTGAAGCTTTCTTT | CASLNRGRNTEAFF
few | NA | TRBJ2-7 | TRBV6-5 | TGTGCCAGCAGTTACAGGGGTACGTACGAGCAGTACTTC | CASSYRGTYEQYF
few | TRBD1 | TRBJ1-2 | TRBV6-2/TRBV6-3 | TGTGCCAGCAGTTACTTCACTGTTGGGACAGATGGCTACACCTTC | CASSYFTVGTDGYTF
NA | NA | TRBJ2-3 | TRBV18 | TGTGCCAGCTCACCACCTGGCGGGAACACAGATACGCAGTATTTT | CASSPPGGNTDTQYF
NA | TRBD2 | TRBJ2-7 | TRBV13 | TGTGCCAGCAGCCTAGCGGGGGCCTCCTACGAGCAGTACTTC | CASSLAGASYEQYF
NA | TRBD1 | TRBJ1-3 | TRBV5-1 | TGCGCCAGCAGCATCCAGGGACAGACCTCTGGAAACACCATATATTTT | CASSIQGQTSGNTIYF
NA | NA | TRBJ2-3 | TRBV5-1 | TGCGCCAGCAGTTCCGCAAGGGGAGATACGCAGTATTTT | CASSSARGDTQYF
few | NA | TRBJ1-2 | TRBV7-9 | TGTGCCAGCAGCTTAGTCACCTTC | CASSLVTF
NA | NA | TRBJ2-1 | TRBV4-3 | TGCGCCAGCAGCCAGCAATGGGGGGTGAACTACAATGAGCAGTTCTTC | CASSQQWGVNYNEQFF
NA | TRBD1 | TRBJ1-1 | TRBV27 | TGTGCCAGCAGTTTACAGGGGGCGAACACTGAAGCTTTCTTT | CASSLQGANTEAFF
NA | NA | TRBJ2-3 | TRBV5-1 | TGCGCCAGCAGCTTGGAAGGCAGCGCCGGGTGGGATACGCAGTATTTT | CASSLEGSAGWDTQYF
NA | NA | TRBJ1-2 | TRBV29-1 | TGCAGCGTTGAAGCGATCTTTAGGGACTATGGCTACACCTTC | CSVEAIFRDYGYTF
NA | NA | TRBJ2-3 | TRBV5-1 | TGCGCCAGCAGCTCGTCTGGGGGGTCAGATACGCAGTATTTT | CASSSSGGSDTQYF
once | NA | TRBJ2-1 | TRBV24-1 | TGTGCCACCAGTGATTGGAGGGCCTCCGGTGAGCAGTTCTTC | CATSDWRASGEQFF
NA | NA | TRBJ2-2 | TRBV5-5 | TGTGCCAGCAGCTTGCAGGCGCAACCCTACACCGGGGAGCTGTTTTTT | CASSLQAQPYTGELFF
NA | NA | TRBJ1-4 | TRBV6-5 | TGTGCCAGCAGTTTCGAATCCGGGCGCAGGGATGAAAAACTGTTTTTT | CASSFESGRRDEKLFF
NA | TRBD1 | TRBJ1-5 | TRBV6-2/TRBV6-3 | TGTGCCAGCAGTTACCTCAGAGGACAGGGGTTTCATCAGCCCCAGCATTTT | CASSYLRGQGFHQPQHF
NA | TRBD1 | TRBJ1-2 | TRBV10-3 | TGTGCCATCAGGGATGACAGGGGTCTTTTTGGCTACACCTTC | CAIRDDRGLFGYTF
NA | TRBD2 | TRBJ2-5 | TRBV13 | TGTGCCAGCAGCACAAGGGGGGGACTAGCGGGCTCAAAGACCCAGTACTTC | CASSTRGGLAGSKTQYF
NA | NA | TRBJ1-6 | TRBV18 | TGTGCCAGCTCACCGACCCCGGGGGCGTTCGGTTCACCCCTCCACTTT | CASSPTPGAFGSPLHF
NA | NA | TRBJ1-2 | TRBV7-8 | TGTGCCAGCAGCGCGATTACAGGGACGTATGGCTACACCTTC | CASSAITGTYGYTF
NA | NA | TRBJ2-2 | TRBV5-4 | TGTGCCAGCAGCTTAGCTGGGGGCGTGAGGACCGGGGAGCTGTTTTTT | CASSLAGGVRTGELFF
NA | NA | TRBJ1-6 | TRBV11-3 | TGTGCCAGCAGCTTAGACAGGGTTGTGTGCTCCTATAATTCACCCCTCCACTTT | CASSLDRVVCSYNSPLHF
once | TRBD1 | TRBJ1-1 | TRBV7-2 | TGTGCCAGCAGCTTAGCGCATTCAGGGGGCACTGAAGCTTTCTTT | CASSLAHSGGTEAFF
NA | NA | TRBJ1-3 | TRBV5-4 | TGTGCCAGCAGCTTATCAGGGCTCGGAAACACCATATATTTT | CASSLSGLGNTIYF
NA | NA | TRBJ1-3 | TRBV3-1/TRBV3-2 | TGTGCCAGCAGCCAAGTCGGTGGCGATAAACCTGTATATTTT | CASSQVGGDKPVYF
NA | NA | TRBJ1-1 | TRBV7-2 | TGTGCCACCAGGGCGGCTTCGGAATTTAGGGCTTTCTTT | CATRAASEFRAFF
NA | NA | TRBJ1-2 | TRBV4-1 | TGCGCCAGCACCGAGATGGTTAGGGCCAACTATGGCTACACCTTC | CASTEMVRANYGYTF